Following are 18 T cell receptor beta chains from one sample sequenced in a study of PD-1 blockade in classical Hodgkin lymphoma. Every one of the patients relapsed after autologous stem cell transplantation (brentuximab vedotin exposure was variable). The data were produced by immunoSEQ multiplex PCR, yet TCRdb's version contains in-frame clones alone and is incomplete. The sample has 25,000 to 35,000 clones; 70% to 85% are singletons. The source material was peripheral blood mononuclear cells (PBMCs), sampled before the second cycle of nivolumab. The receptor set was obtained from a human donor with classical Hodgkin lymphoma.

DNA for the CDR3: TGTGCCACCAGTCCCCGGGGTGGTGTAGGGGGTCAGCCCCAGCATTTT. Its translation is CATSPRGGVGGQPQHF. The gene calls are TRBV15 and TRBJ1-5; tentatively, D is TRBD1 (6 bases). V shed 6 bases and J shed 6 bases, with 21 bases lying between them. The CDR3 sequence is 16 residues long. Germline assignment: CDR1 LNHNV and CDR2 YYDKDF (reference sequence). The full variable domain, with the rest looked up from reference TRBV15 and TRBJ1-5, is DAMVIQNPRYQVTQFGKPVTLSCSQTLNHNVMYWYQQKSSQAPKLLFHYYDKDFNNEADTPDNFQSRRPNTSFCFLDIRSPGLGDTAMYLCATSPRGGVGGQPQHFGDGTRLSIL.

This chain uses TRBV7-2 with TRBJ2-7; 11 bases map to TRBD2. Trimming at V came to 3 bases and at J to 4 bases, leaving 8 bases not matched to a gene. There are 16 residues in the CDR3. In germline, CDR1 is SGHTA, CDR2 FQGNSA. In DNA, the CDR3 is TGTGCCAGCAGCTTTTCTAGCGGGGGGTCGGGGTACGAGCAGTACTTC. Protein sequence: CASSFSSGGSGYEQYF.

The chain has TRBV6-1 and TRBJ1-4; a possible D gene is TRBD1 (5 bases). The V gene lost 4 bases and the J gene lost 8 bases, with 17 bases spanning the gap. CDR1 and CDR2 (germline): MNHNS, SASEGT. The CDR3 is 15 amino acids. CDR3 bases: TGTGCCAGCAGTGGTTCCGGAGGGGTGGGCGAAAAACTGTTTTTT. Translated, it gives CASSGSGGVGEKLFF.

This chain joins TRBV28 and TRBJ2-5; no clear D gene. V was clipped by 5 bases and J by 1 base, with 8 bases between them. The CDR3 sequence is 13 residues long. CDR1 is MDHEN, CDR2 SYDVKM, per germline. CDR3 DNA: TGTGCCAGCAGTCCATGGGGCCAAGAGACCCAGTACTTC. Translation gives CASSPWGQETQYF.

By share, this clone counts as medium-sized. The chain recombines TRBV19 with TRBJ2-2; 7 bases are shared with TRBD1. J gave up 1 base and V 5 bases, and 1 base lay outside the gene matches. The CDR3 is made up of 14 amino acids. CDR1 LNHDA and CDR2 SQIVND come from the germline V gene (reference sequence). In DNA, the CDR3 is TGTGCCAGTAGTCGGACAGGGAACACCGGGGAGCTGTTTTTT. Translated: CASSRTGNTGELFF.

The CDR3 sequence: CASSMGLVSDTQYF. The CDR3 DNA reads TGTGCCAGTAGTATGGGACTAGTCTCAGATACGCAGTATTTT. The rearrangement uses TRBV19 and TRBJ2-3; 8 bases agree with TRBD2. The CDR3 is made up of 14 amino acids. V dropped 3 bases and J dropped 4; count of bases not matched to a gene: 3. Germline V gene data show CDR1 as LNHDA and CDR2 as SQIVND (reference sequence).

The CDR3 region has the DNA TGTGCCTGGACTAGCGGGGGGTACGAGCAGTACTTC. Protein sequence: CAWTSGGYEQYF. The V call is TRBV30, the J call TRBJ2-7, with 11 positions matching TRBD2. Germline lookup yields CDR1 GTSNPN and CDR2 SVGIG (reference sequence). J lost 4 bases, V lost 4 bases, and 0 bases had no gene match. The CDR3 loop spans 12 amino acids.

This rearrangement joins TRBV9 to TRBJ2-3; 9 bases are a match to TRBD2. Trimming took 1 base from V and 3 from J; bases not matched to a gene: 6. Per the germline V gene, CDR1 is SGDLS and CDR2 is YYNGEE. This CDR3 region has 16 residues. DNA for the CDR3: TGTGCCAGCAGCGTAAGCGCGGGGGGGCCAACAGATACGCAGTATTTT. Protein sequence: CASSVSAGGPTDTQYF.

This chain links TRBV7-6 with TRBJ2-5; no firm D call. Germline assignment: CDR1 SGHVS and CDR2 FNYEAQ. V lost 5 bases and J 4 bases, leaving 11 bases between the germline ends. The length of the CDR3 is 13 residues. CDR3 amino acids: CASSPHPSETQYF. In DNA form, the CDR3 reads TGTGCCAGCAGCCCCCACCCTTCAGAGACCCAGTACTTC.

The J gene is TRBJ2-7, the V gene TRBV4-1; D is perhaps TRBD1 (5 bases). CDR3 size: 15 residues. V lost 0 bases, J lost 2 bases, and 11 bases lay in between. The germline V gene encodes CDR1 MGHRA and CDR2 YSYEKL. The CDR3 sequence: CASSQDPAGTYEQYF. The CDR3 coding sequence is TGCGCCAGCAGCCAAGATCCCGCAGGGACCTACGAGCAGTACTTC.

The CDR3 DNA follows: TGCGCCAGCAGTCAATCGCTTGTGTTGAACACTGAAGCTTTCTTT. Protein product: CASSQSLVLNTEAFF. The rearrangement links TRBV23-1 to TRBJ1-1; D uncertain. TRBV23-1 is flagged as an ORF with uncertain function. The CDR3 contains 15 residues. Trimming removed 0 bases from V and 0 bases from J, with 8 bases in between.

This clone showed up just once. V usage is TRBV7-2 and J usage is TRBJ2-1; 12 bases line up with TRBD2. Trimming removed 1 base from V and 0 bases from J; junction bases left unmatched: 7. Germline V gene lookup returns CDR1 SGHTA and CDR2 FQGNSA. CDR3 length equals 19 residues. CDR3 nucleotides: TGTGCCAGCAGCTTAGGGACTAGCGGGATTACATCCTCCTACAATGAGCAGTTCTTC. Translation gives CASSLGTSGITSSYNEQFF.

CDR3 amino acids: CATSRGRDDYGYTF. CDR3 coding DNA: TGTGCCACCAGCAGGGGCAGGGACGACTATGGCTACACCTTC. V gene TRBV15 combines with J gene TRBJ1-2; D is possibly TRBD1 (5 bases). The ends were cut back, 3 bases at V and 3 bases at J, with 11 bases in the middle. The germline gives CDR1 LNHNV, CDR2 YYDKDF (reference sequence). CDR3 length: 14 residues.

This clone has just a few counts. The CDR3 nucleotides are TGTGCCAGCAGCGTAGGGGGACAGCTGAACACTGAAGCTTTCTTT. Translated: CASSVGGQLNTEAFF. The chain employs TRBV9 and TRBJ1-1; TRBD1 agrees at 7 bases. Trimming removed 0 bases from V and 0 bases from J; junction bases left unmatched: 2. The CDR3 is made up of 15 amino acids. CDR1 is SGDLS, CDR2 YYNGEE, per germline.

The V and J genes are TRBV30 and TRBJ1-2; no clear D. Trimming took off 0 bases at V and 7 bases at J, with 9 bases between the two ends. This CDR3 comprises 12 residues. Germline V lookup: CDR1 GTSNPN, CDR2 SVGIG (reference sequence). This chain's CDR3 is CAWSVVRSGYTF. CDR3 in DNA: TGTGCCTGGAGTGTCGTACGGTCTGGCTACACCTTC.

The chain has TRBV6-4 and TRBJ1-2; D might be TRBD1 (6 bases). The CDR3 consists of 13 residues. With 10 bases removed from V and 0 bases from J, the gap between germline ends came to 12 bases. Germline V lookup: CDR1 MRHNA, CDR2 SNTAGT. The CDR3 here is CATTGLANYGYTF. DNA for the CDR3: TGTGCCACCACAGGGCTAGCTAACTATGGCTACACCTTC.

This chain joins TRBV19 and TRBJ1-2; a weak D match, TRBD1 (5 bases). The V gene's germline CDR1 is LNHDA and CDR2 SQIVND (reference sequence). CDR3 length: 12 amino acids. Trimming removed 7 bases from V and 8 bases from J, with 14 bases in between. CDR3 bases: TGTGCCAGTACCTCTGACAGAGGAGGCTACACCTTC. Residues: CASTSDRGGYTF.

The V and J genes are TRBV27 and TRBJ2-3; the D is unclear. V was cut by 8 bases and J by 0 bases, with 9 bases left in between. Germline V gene data show CDR1 as MNHEY and CDR2 as SMNVEV (reference sequence). The CDR3 spans 13 residues. Here the CDR3 reads CASGLLSTDTQYF. Written as DNA, the CDR3 is TGTGCCAGCGGATTACTGAGCACAGATACGCAGTATTTT.